The next 31 T cell receptor beta chains were all read from a single sample in a study of CD8 T cells in Susac syndrome. cDNA came from about 0.5 to 1 ug RNA primed by random hexamers. TCRdb processed the immunoSEQ multiplex PCR reads anew with MiXCR; each CDR3 protein has one entry. Of over 150,000 distinct CDR3 sequences detected, 93% appear once; the ten largest clones hold roughly 0.094%. Sequences were obtained from CD4+ T cells from PBMCs. Receptors were obtained from a human donor with multiple sclerosis.

The rearrangement uses TRBV29-1 and TRBJ1-3; 7 positions agree with TRBD1. The V segment lost 5 bases and the J segment 0 bases; nucleotides outside the gene matches: 7. The CDR3 has 15 residues. CDR1 is SQVTM, CDR2 ANQGSEA, per germline. In DNA form, the CDR3 reads TGCAGCGTTACTACAGGGGCTCACTCTGGAAACACCATATATTTT. Protein sequence: CSVTTGAHSGNTIYF.

The chain joins TRBV12-3 or TRBV12-4 to TRBJ2-2; perhaps TRBD1 as D (6 bases). V was pared by 6 bases and J by 3 bases, with 14 bases between. This CDR3 contains 15 residues. The CDR3 DNA sequence: TGTGCCAGCAGACTAGGGGGTTCGGACACCGGGGAGCTGTTTTTT. Translated: CASRLGGSDTGELFF.

The rearrangement joins TRBV5-6 to TRBJ2-4; TRBD1 might be the D (6 bases). The V gene lost 2 bases and the J gene lost 5 bases, with 14 bases spanning the gap. Germline values: CDR1 SGHDT, CDR2 YYEEEE. The CDR3 runs to 15 residues. The DNA for the CDR3 is TGTGCCAGCAGCTTACCACAGGGAAGGGAAAACATTCAGTACTTC. It encodes CASSLPQGRENIQYF. The whole variable domain, remainder taken from reference TRBV5-6 and TRBJ2-4, is DAGVTQSPTHLIKTRGQQVTLRCSPKSGHDTVSWYQQALGQGPQFIFQYYEEEERQRGNFPDRFSGHQFPNYSSELNVNALLLGDSALYLCASSLPQGRENIQYFGAGTRLSVL.

The V gene is TRBV2, the J gene TRBJ2-6; D unresolved. The CDR3 is made up of 14 amino acids. Germline lookup yields CDR1 SNHLY and CDR2 FYNNEI. The V and J ends lost 6 bases and 2 bases respectively, with 8 bases between them. The CDR3 DNA sequence: TGTGCCAGCAGGGATGCCCCTGGGGCCAACGTCCTGACTTTC. Its protein product is CASRDAPGANVLTF.

This clonotype was observed a single time. The chain combines TRBV25-1 with TRBJ1-3; 7 bases match TRBD1. Trimming at V came to 1 base and at J to 2 bases, leaving 5 bases not matched to a gene. The CDR3 has 16 amino acids. Germline values: CDR1 MGHDK, CDR2 SYGVNS. The CDR3 sequence: CASSESGTVTGNTIYF. The CDR3 nucleotides read TGTGCCAGCAGTGAATCCGGGACAGTCACTGGAAACACCATATATTTT.

The V and J genes are TRBV20-1 and TRBJ2-7; D may be TRBD2 (7 bases). The ends were cut back, 3 bases at V and 1 base at J, with 13 bases in the middle. CDR1 is DFQATT and CDR2 is SNEGSKA in the germline V gene (reference sequence). The CDR3 covers 14 residues. DNA for the CDR3: TGCAGTGCTAGGCCGGGGGGACATTCCTACGAGCAGTACTTC. Protein sequence: CSARPGGHSYEQYF.

As DNA, the CDR3 is TGTGCCAGTAGTATAAAGGCCGGGGTCGGTGGCTATGGCTACACCTTC. Translation: CASSIKAGVGGYGYTF. The chain combines TRBV19 with TRBJ1-2, with D uncertain. The germline V gene has CDR1 LNHDA and CDR2 SQIVND (reference sequence). CDR3 size: 16 residues. Trimming removed 2 bases at V and 4 bases at J, with 17 bases between. Full variable domain (missing parts from reference TRBV19 and TRBJ1-2): DGGITQSPKYLFRKEGQNVTLSCEQNLNHDAMYWYRQDPGQGLRLIYYSQIVNDFQKGDIAEGYSVSREKKESFPLTVTSAQKNPTAFYLCASSIKAGVGGYGYTFGSGTRLTVV.

The genes are TRBV20-1 and TRBJ2-5; the D is unclear. This CDR3 comprises 12 residues. Germline V gives CDR1 DFQATT, CDR2 SNEGSKA (reference sequence). The V end was cut by 5 bases, the J end by 2 bases, with 9 bases between. This chain's CDR3 is CSARRPQETQYF. CDR3 bases: TGCAGTGCTCGGCGACCTCAAGAGACCCAGTACTTC.

The chain combines TRBV2 with TRBJ2-2, with 7 bases lining up with TRBD1. Germline CDR1 and CDR2: SNHLY and FYNNEI. V lost 3 bases and J lost 4; bases outside the gene matches: 8. The CDR3 spans 16 residues. CDR3 sequence (DNA): TGTGCCAGCAGTGATCGAGGGGGCGCTGTCACCGGGGAGCTGTTTTTT. Translation gives CASSDRGGAVTGELFF.

The chain links TRBV2 to TRBJ1-1; D is unclear. The CDR3 contains 13 residues. Trimming stripped 11 bases from V and 1 base from J, with 14 bases between. Germline V gene sequence: CDR1 SNHLY, CDR2 FYNNEI. The CDR3 spells CAPGGQRNTEAFF. The CDR3 region has the DNA TGTGCCCCAGGAGGGCAGAGGAACACTGAAGCTTTCTTT.

The V call is TRBV9, the J call TRBJ2-5; 9 bases are a match to TRBD2. This CDR3 is built from 16 residues. Germline CDR1 SGDLS, CDR2 YYNGEE. The junction had 11 bases not matched to a gene; V was cut back by 3 bases and J by 5 bases. The CDR3: CASSALTSGVFETQYF. In DNA form, the CDR3 reads TGTGCCAGCAGCGCTTTGACTAGCGGAGTTTTTGAGACCCAGTACTTC.

The rearrangement joins TRBV2 to TRBJ1-5, with unresolved D. The CDR3 spans 15 residues. The V gene's germline CDR1 is SNHLY and CDR2 FYNNEI. The V gene lost 4 bases and the J gene lost 0 bases, with 10 bases spanning the gap. The CDR3 here is CASSATTISNQPQHF. CDR3 nucleotides: TGTGCCAGCAGTGCCACGACCATTAGCAATCAGCCCCAGCATTTT.

This chain uses TRBV6-1 with TRBJ2-6; 10 bases match TRBD2. CDR1 is MNHNS and CDR2 is SASEGT in the germline V gene. This CDR3 spans 18 amino acids. Unmatched junction bases numbered 8, after V lost 6 bases and J lost 0 bases. The CDR3 bases are TGTGCCAGCAGACCCCTAGCGGGGGTTATCTCTGGGGCCAACGTCCTGACTTTC. Amino acid sequence: CASRPLAGVISGANVLTF.

This clonotype was recorded once. This chain joins TRBV3-1 and TRBJ1-5; no clear D. V shed 1 base and J shed 5 bases, with 6 bases lying between them. The CDR3 is made up of 13 amino acids. CDR1 and CDR2 from the germline V gene are LGHDT and YNNKEL (reference sequence). The CDR3 DNA reads TGTGCCAGCAGCCAAGCTGCGGATCAGCCCCAGCATTTT. Residues: CASSQAADQPQHF.

This rearrangement joins TRBV20-1 to TRBJ1-2, with a weak D call TRBD1 (6 bases). Trimming shortened V by 7 bases and J by 7 bases, and 22 bases separated the two germline ends. Germline CDR1 reads DFQATT; CDR2 reads SNEGSKA (reference sequence). The CDR3 spans 14 residues. The chain's CDR3 is CSVFFPGQLSGYTF. DNA of the CDR3: TGCAGTGTTTTTTTTCCCGGACAGCTAAGTGGCTACACCTTC.

The V call is TRBV29-1, the J call TRBJ2-1; either TRBD1 or TRBD2 may fit D (6 bases each). The CDR3 runs to 15 residues. V lost 1 base and J lost 6, with 16 bases in between. CDR1 and CDR2 from the germline V gene are SQVTM and ANQGSEA. The CDR3 DNA sequence: TGCAGCGTTGAAGTAATTAGAGGGGGGTCCAATGAGCAGTTCTTC. Translated: CSVEVIRGGSNEQFF.

The gene calls are TRBV27 and TRBJ2-3; 9 bases are a match to TRBD1. J gave up 2 bases and V 2 bases, and 11 bases lay outside the gene matches. The CDR3 is 18 amino acids. The germline gives CDR1 MNHEY, CDR2 SMNVEV (reference sequence). The CDR3 reads CASSLGPPGQGVTDTQYF. The CDR3 region has the DNA TGTGCCAGCAGTTTAGGTCCCCCGGGACAGGGCGTCACAGATACGCAGTATTTT.

The chain recombines TRBV19 with TRBJ1-1, with no clear D. Germline lookup yields CDR1 LNHDA and CDR2 SQIVND (reference sequence). CDR3 length: 13 residues. V lost 4 bases and J lost 1, with 7 bases in between. CDR3 residues: CASSTPGNTEAFF. In DNA, the CDR3 is TGTGCCAGTAGTACGCCAGGGAACACTGAAGCTTTCTTT.

This clonotype was detected only once. The DNA of the CDR3 is TGTGCCAGCAGCTTAGGGTACTCGGGTGAAAAACTGTTTTTT. Translation: CASSLGYSGEKLFF. V is TRBV7-2 and J is TRBJ1-4; D unresolved. Trimming shortened V by 1 base and J by 7 bases, and 10 bases separated the two germline ends. There are 14 residues in the CDR3. Germline CDR1 is SGHTA and CDR2 is FQGNSA.

The rearrangement links TRBV7-8 to TRBJ1-4; 8 bases align to TRBD1. The trim removed 5 bases at V and 5 bases at J, leaving 10 bases unmatched. Per germline, CDR1 SGHVS and CDR2 FQNEAQ. This CDR3 has 16 amino acids. CDR3 residues: CASSRIRTGPNEKLFF. For the CDR3, the DNA is TGTGCCAGCAGCCGAATACGGACAGGGCCAAATGAAAAACTGTTTTTT.

The chain carries TRBV28 and TRBJ2-6; D remains ambiguous. V was clipped by 2 bases and J by 0 bases, with 8 bases between them. Germline CDR1 reads MDHEN; CDR2 reads SYDVKM. The CDR3 has 16 residues. The CDR3 spells CASSLVTYSGANVLTF. The DNA for the CDR3 is TGTGCCAGCAGTTTAGTCACGTACTCTGGGGCCAACGTCCTGACTTTC.

The chain employs TRBV6-2 or TRBV6-3 and TRBJ2-7, with 7 nucleotides matching TRBD1. This CDR3 contains 13 residues. Germline loops: CDR1 MNHEY, CDR2 SVGEGT. The junction had 5 bases not matched to a gene; V was cut back by 5 bases and J by 4 bases. The CDR3 sequence: CASSRDSEYEQYF. As DNA, the CDR3 is TGTGCCAGCAGTCGGGACAGCGAATACGAGCAGTACTTC.

CDR3 sequence reads: CASSGGLTDTQYF. The CDR3 DNA reads TGTGCCAGCAGTGGGGGCCTCACAGATACGCAGTATTTT. The chain combines TRBV6-6 with TRBJ2-3; D is perhaps TRBD1 (6 bases). Deletions cut 5 bases from V and 2 bases from J, with 8 bases between. The germline V gene encodes CDR1 MNHNY and CDR2 SVGAGI (reference sequence). CDR3 size: 13 residues.

The chain recombines TRBV4-3 with TRBJ2-2; the match to TRBD1 covers 8 bases. The CDR3 is 16 amino acids. The J segment lost 2 bases and the V segment lost 2 bases, leaving 4 bases of the junction unmatched. CDR1 is LGHNA and CDR2 is YSLEER in the germline V gene. DNA for the CDR3: TGCGCCAGCAGCCAACTCGACAGGGGAAACACCGGGGAGCTGTTTTTT. It yields the protein CASSQLDRGNTGELFF.

The chain joins TRBV2 to TRBJ1-2; D is ambiguous. The germline V and J ends were trimmed by 1 base and 7 bases, with 16 bases remaining between them. This CDR3 has 15 residues. Germline lookup yields CDR1 SNHLY and CDR2 FYNNEI. CDR3 sequence reads: CASSEGFSSGSGYTF. CDR3 DNA: TGTGCCAGCAGTGAAGGCTTCAGTAGTGGCAGTGGCTACACCTTC.

The chain couples TRBV19 to TRBJ1-5, with 9 bases aligning to TRBD1. The length of the CDR3 is 16 residues. After removal of 6 bases from V and 3 bases from J, the junction contained 9 bases not matched to a gene. The germline V gene has CDR1 LNHDA and CDR2 SQIVND (reference sequence). The CDR3 loop is CASSIGTGRINQPQHF. CDR3 sequence (DNA): TGTGCCAGTAGCATTGGGACAGGGAGAATCAATCAGCCCCAGCATTTT.

The rearrangement links TRBV19 to TRBJ2-7; perhaps TRBD1 as D (6 bases). CDR1 and CDR2 from the germline V gene are LNHDA and SQIVND (reference sequence). There are 14 residues in the CDR3. V lost 2 bases and J 2 bases, leaving 10 bases between the germline ends. The CDR3 is CASSIKQGAYEQYF. The CDR3 coding sequence is TGTGCCAGTAGTATAAAACAGGGAGCCTACGAGCAGTACTTC.

The V and J genes are TRBV29-1 and TRBJ2-3, with D maybe TRBD2 (5 bases). Trimming shortened V by 4 bases and J by 5 bases, and 7 bases separated the two germline ends. CDR3 length: 11 residues. Germline lookup yields CDR1 SQVTM and CDR2 ANQGSEA. The CDR3 nucleotides are TGCAGCGTTGTTGAGGGAGATACGCAGTATTTT. Translated, it gives CSVVEGDTQYF.

This chain connects TRBV4-3 to TRBJ2-7; D unresolved. The germline CDR1 and CDR2 sequences are LGHNA and YSLEER. The length of the CDR3 is 13 residues. Trimming took off 2 bases at V and 0 bases at J, with 5 bases between the two ends. This chain's CDR3 is CASSQRVSYEQYF. In nucleotides, the CDR3 is TGCGCCAGCAGCCAACGTGTCTCCTACGAGCAGTACTTC.

The chain employs TRBV11-2 and TRBJ2-7, with D possibly being TRBD2 (5 bases). The CDR3 is 13 amino acids. Trimming took 5 bases from V and 0 from J, leaving 8 bases between them. Per germline, CDR1 SGHAT and CDR2 FQNNGV. CDR3 nucleotides: TGTGCCAGCAGCAACCGGGACTCCTACGAGCAGTACTTC. This gives the protein CASSNRDSYEQYF.

V and J are TRBV6-5 and TRBJ2-1; 13 bases agree with TRBD2. Germline V gene sequence: CDR1 MNHEY, CDR2 SVGAGI. This CDR3 region has 14 residues. The V gene end was trimmed by 6 bases and the J gene end by 9 bases; junction bases not matched to a gene: 5. For the CDR3, the DNA is TGTGCCAGCAGCCGGACTAGCGGGAGAGGTGAGCAGTTCTTC. Translated, it gives CASSRTSGRGEQFF.